The 14 T cell receptor beta chains below were found in one sample sequenced in a study of blood T cell repertoires in COVID-19. TCRdb's copy holds only in-frame clones and misses some; the assay was immunoSEQ multiplex PCR. The data contain some 270,000 clones, 85% to 90% of them singletons. The sequenced sample was peripheral blood. The receptors derive from a woman aged 40 to 50 who had recovered from COVID-19.

The gene calls are TRBV10-1 and TRBJ2-5; D remains unclear. V was pared by 3 bases and J by 1 base, with 6 bases between. The germline gives CDR1 WNHNN, CDR2 SYGVQD (reference sequence). There are 13 residues in the CDR3. The CDR3 coding sequence is TGCGCCAGCAGTGACCAGTCCCAAGAGACCCAGTACTTC. It encodes CASSDQSQETQYF.

The chain uses TRBV6-5 and TRBJ2-7; TRBD1 might be the D (6 bases). Germline V lookup: CDR1 MNHEY, CDR2 SVGAGI. The CDR3 extends over 15 amino acids. Trimming left V 6 bases short and J 1 base short, with 16 bases between. CDR3 in amino acids: CASRPTGSPSYEQYV. The CDR3 DNA is TGTGCCAGCAGACCCACAGGGTCCCCATCCTACGAGCAGTACGTC.

The chain recombines TRBV9 with TRBJ2-3, with 8 bases lining up with TRBD2. CDR1 SGDLS and CDR2 YYNGEE come from the germline V gene. With 2 bases clipped from V and 2 bases from J, the junction kept 4 bases outside the gene matches. This CDR3 has 15 amino acids. The CDR3 bases are TGTGCCAGCAGCGTGAGCGGGAGTGACACAGATACGCAGTATTTT. Protein product: CASSVSGSDTDTQYF.

The chain couples TRBV5-6 to TRBJ1-2, with 7 bases identical to TRBD1. This CDR3 has 19 amino acids. Germline CDR1 is SGHDT and CDR2 is YYEEEE. V lost 1 base, J lost 5 bases, and 20 bases stayed unmatched. The CDR3 is CASSLKPTGANGLGYGYTF. CDR3 DNA: TGTGCCAGCAGCTTGAAACCAACAGGGGCAAACGGTCTAGGATATGGCTACACCTTC.

The V and J genes are TRBV3-1 (or the pseudogene TRBV3-2) and TRBJ1-3; 9 nucleotides align to TRBD1. Germline V gene sequence: CDR1 LGHDT, CDR2 YNNKEL (reference sequence). V was clipped by 5 bases and J by 4 bases; unmatched bases: 9. This CDR3 has 16 amino acids. Written as DNA, the CDR3 is TGTGCCAGCAGCAGGGCGGGGGACAGGGAAGGAAACACCATATATTTT. Its translation: CASSRAGDREGNTIYF.

This chain uses TRBV3-1 (or the pseudogene TRBV3-2) with TRBJ2-7; D is unclear. CDR3 length: 11 residues. Looked up from germline, CDR1 is LGHDT and CDR2 is YNNKEL (reference sequence). V was trimmed by 0 bases and J by 7 bases, leaving 4 bases between them. This CDR3 reads CASSQDREQYF. Here the CDR3 DNA reads TGTGCCAGCAGCCAAGATCGGGAGCAGTACTTC.

The gene calls are TRBV11-2 and TRBJ2-3, with D maybe TRBD2 (5 bases). The V end was cut by 2 bases, the J end by 2 bases, with 8 bases between. The germline gives CDR1 SGHAT, CDR2 FQNNGV. The length of the CDR3 is 14 residues. The DNA for the CDR3 is TGTGCCAGCAGCTTAACTAGTTCCACAGATACGCAGTATTTT. This codes for CASSLTSSTDTQYF.

This chain links TRBV14 with TRBJ2-7, with D possibly being TRBD2 (5 bases). CDR3 length: 16 amino acids. V gave up 0 bases and J gave up 3 bases, with 15 bases separating them. Per germline, CDR1 SGHDN and CDR2 FVKESK. CDR3 protein: CASSQDRSRGNYEQYF. The CDR3 DNA sequence: TGTGCCAGCAGCCAAGATCGTTCACGAGGGAACTACGAGCAGTACTTC.

This rearrangement joins TRBV2 to TRBJ1-2; D is ambiguous. CDR1 and CDR2 (germline): SNHLY, FYNNEI. The CDR3 consists of 15 residues. Trimming shortened V by 5 bases and J by 5 bases, and 18 bases separated the two germline ends. CDR3 in amino acids: CASSQSGMGVYGYTF. CDR3 DNA: TGTGCCAGCAGTCAAAGTGGGATGGGAGTGTATGGCTACACCTTC.

The rearrangement uses TRBV10-3 and TRBJ2-2; the D is unclear. Germline V gives CDR1 ENHRY, CDR2 SYGVKD. The CDR3 is 14 residues long. The CDR3 here is CASHPRKNTGELFF. The CDR3 DNA sequence: TGTGCTAGTCACCCGCGGAAGAACACCGGGGAGCTGTTTTTT.

The V and J genes are TRBV7-9 and TRBJ2-2; D might be TRBD2 (5 bases). The V end was cut by 2 bases, the J end by 4 bases, with 11 bases between. The CDR3 loop spans 15 amino acids. Germline CDR1 reads SEHNR; CDR2 reads FQNEAQ (reference sequence). The CDR3 loop reads CASSLYMRATGELFF. The CDR3 region has the DNA TGTGCCAGCAGCTTATACATGAGGGCCACCGGGGAGCTGTTTTTT.

This rearrangement joins TRBV5-1 to TRBJ1-1, with D possibly being TRBD1 (6 bases). This CDR3 is built from 16 residues. Trimming removed 3 bases at V and 1 base at J, with 16 bases between. Germline V lookup: CDR1 SGHRS, CDR2 YFSETQ. This CDR3 reads CASSWPSSTGNTEAFF. The CDR3 DNA reads as TGCGCCAGCAGCTGGCCTTCCTCGACAGGGAACACTGAAGCTTTCTTT.

V is TRBV2 and J is TRBJ2-3; D may be TRBD1 (6 bases). The germline V gene encodes CDR1 SNHLY and CDR2 FYNNEI. V dropped 3 bases and J dropped 2 bases, with 12 bases sitting between them. The CDR3 is 15 amino acids. DNA of the CDR3: TGTGCCAGCAGTGAGCAGGGGCTACACACAGATACGCAGTATTTT. This sequence encodes CASSEQGLHTDTQYF.

This clone was seen a single time. The V gene is TRBV5-4, the J gene TRBJ1-6; 7 nucleotides agree with TRBD1. CDR1 is SGHNT and CDR2 is YYREEE in the germline V gene (reference sequence). The CDR3 runs 16 residues. The trim removed 4 bases at V and 7 bases at J, leaving 11 bases unmatched. Written as DNA, the CDR3 is TGTGCCAGCAGCGAGGGGGCCGGGACAGCGAATTCACCCCTCCACTTT. Its translation is CASSEGAGTANSPLHF.